This TCR beta chain comes out of a study of T cell responses to AZD1222 COVID-19 vaccine. Some clones are missing from TCRdb's copy, which holds only in-frame ones; the method was immunoSEQ multiplex PCR. Found here are roughly 150,000 clones, 85% to 95% of them singletons; the top ten hold approximately 5.3%. Trimming stripped 1 base from V and 4 bases from J, with 11 bases between. The length of the CDR3 is 14 residues. CDR1 is SGHRS and CDR2 is YFSETQ in the germline V gene. This sequence joins TRBV5-1 and TRBJ1-1; D possibly corresponds to TRBD1 (6 bases). This sequence originates from an adult in good health. Sequencing was performed on peripheral blood, taken on day 0 of AZD1222 vaccination. The CDR3 here is CASSLLGGGTEAFF. CDR3 sequence (DNA): TGCGCCAGCAGCTTGCTAGGAGGGGGCACTGAAGCTTTCTTT. The full variable domain, in which reference TRBV5-1 and TRBJ1-1 provide the parts outside the CDR3, is KAGVTQTPRYLIKTRGQQVTLSCSPISGHRSVSWYQQTPGQGLQFLFEYFSETQRNKGNFPGRFSGRQFSNSRSEMNVSTLELGDSALYLCASSLLGGGTEAFFGQGTRLTVV.